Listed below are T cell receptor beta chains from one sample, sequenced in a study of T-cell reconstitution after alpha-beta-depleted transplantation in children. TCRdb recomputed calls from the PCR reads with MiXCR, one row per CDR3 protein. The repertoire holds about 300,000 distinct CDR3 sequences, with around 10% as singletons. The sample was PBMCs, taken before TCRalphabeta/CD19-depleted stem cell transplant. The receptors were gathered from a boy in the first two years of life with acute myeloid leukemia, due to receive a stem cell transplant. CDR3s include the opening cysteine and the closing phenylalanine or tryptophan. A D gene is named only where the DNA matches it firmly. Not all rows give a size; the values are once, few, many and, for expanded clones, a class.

cdr3_aa: CSARDRRNTEAFF
cdr3_nt: TGCAGTGCTAGAGACAGGAGAAACACTGAAGCTTTCTTT
d_call: .
clone_size: .
v_call: TRBV20-1
j_call: TRBJ1-1

cdr3_aa: CASSPRTGLYEQYF
cdr3_nt: TGTGCCAGCAGTCCCAGGACAGGCCTCTACGAGCAGTACTTC
d_call: TRBD1
clone_size: many
v_call: TRBV6-2/TRBV6-3
j_call: TRBJ2-7

cdr3_aa: CASSTTSGYQETQYF
cdr3_nt: TGTGCCAGCAGCACGACTAGCGGGTACCAAGAGACCCAGTACTTC
d_call: TRBD2
clone_size: many
v_call: TRBV6-1
j_call: TRBJ2-5

cdr3_aa: CAISESGTSSYNEQFF
cdr3_nt: TGTGCCATCAGTGAGTCCGGGACTAGCTCCTACAATGAGCAGTTCTTC
d_call: TRBD2
clone_size: many
v_call: TRBV10-3
j_call: TRBJ2-1

cdr3_aa: CASSQIVNTGELFF
cdr3_nt: TGCGCCAGCAGCCAGATAGTGAACACCGGGGAGCTGTTTTTT
d_call: .
clone_size: many
v_call: TRBV4-3
j_call: TRBJ2-2

cdr3_aa: CASSLRDPSTDTQYF
cdr3_nt: TGTGCCAGCAGCTTAAGGGATCCTAGCACAGATACGCAGTATTTT
d_call: .
clone_size: few
v_call: TRBV7-9
j_call: TRBJ2-3

cdr3_aa: CASSSQVSAYNEQFF
cdr3_nt: TGTGCCAGCAGCTCCCAGGTCTCGGCCTACAATGAGCAGTTCTTC
d_call: .
clone_size: many
v_call: TRBV5-5
j_call: TRBJ2-1

cdr3_aa: CASSLRSVGLINEQFF
cdr3_nt: TGTGCCAGCAGCTTAAGATCTGTAGGGCTGATAAATGAGCAGTTCTTC
d_call: .
clone_size: many
v_call: TRBV7-3
j_call: TRBJ2-1

cdr3_aa: CASSQRLREINEQFF
cdr3_nt: TGCGCCAGCAGCCAACGCTTGCGGGAGATCAATGAGCAGTTCTTC
d_call: TRBD2
clone_size: many
v_call: TRBV4-3
j_call: TRBJ2-1

cdr3_aa: CSASGIRDTQYF
cdr3_nt: TGCAGTGCTAGCGGGATAAGAGATACGCAGTATTTT
d_call: .
clone_size: many
v_call: TRBV20-1
j_call: TRBJ2-3

cdr3_aa: CAWRQGSYNEQFF
cdr3_nt: TGTGCCTGGAGACAGGGGTCCTACAATGAGCAGTTCTTC
d_call: TRBD1
clone_size: few
v_call: TRBV30
j_call: TRBJ2-1

cdr3_aa: CASSSPRDREETQYF
cdr3_nt: TGTGCCAGCAGTTCACCCCGGGACAGGGAAGAGACCCAGTACTTC
d_call: TRBD1
clone_size: many
v_call: TRBV12-3/TRBV12-4
j_call: TRBJ2-5

cdr3_aa: CSARVPAGGNIQYF
cdr3_nt: TGCAGTGCTAGAGTCCCAGCGGGGGGAAACATTCAGTACTTC
d_call: TRBD2
clone_size: .
v_call: TRBV20-1
j_call: TRBJ2-4

cdr3_aa: CSAILQETQYF
cdr3_nt: TGCAGTGCTATTCTCCAAGAGACCCAGTACTTC
d_call: .
clone_size: .
v_call: TRBV20-1
j_call: TRBJ2-5

cdr3_aa: CAWRKSFNQPQHF
cdr3_nt: TGTGCCTGGAGGAAGAGTTTTAATCAGCCCCAGCATTTT
d_call: .
clone_size: .
v_call: TRBV30
j_call: TRBJ1-5

cdr3_aa: CASSMGPGNTIYF
cdr3_nt: TGTGCCAGCAGCATGGGCCCTGGAAACACCATATATTTT
d_call: .
clone_size: .
v_call: TRBV7-9
j_call: TRBJ1-3

cdr3_aa: CASSQGGTGWNYGYTF
cdr3_nt: TGTGCCAGCAGCCAAGGGGGGACAGGATGGAACTATGGCTACACCTTC
d_call: TRBD1
clone_size: .
v_call: TRBV3-1
j_call: TRBJ1-2

cdr3_aa: CATSDRRASGANVLTF
cdr3_nt: TGTGCCACCAGTGATCGACGGGCCTCTGGGGCCAACGTCCTGACTTTC
d_call: .
clone_size: many
v_call: TRBV24-1
j_call: TRBJ2-6

cdr3_aa: CASSQAGTGDLNYGYTF
cdr3_nt: TGTGCCAGCAGCCAAGCCGGGACAGGGGACCTCAACTATGGCTACACCTTC
d_call: TRBD1
clone_size: few
v_call: TRBV14
j_call: TRBJ1-2

cdr3_aa: CASSHFGPRDSQETQYF
cdr3_nt: TGTGCCAGCAGCCATTTTGGACCCCGGGACTCACAAGAGACCCAGTACTTC
d_call: .
clone_size: .
v_call: TRBV4-2
j_call: TRBJ2-5

cdr3_aa: CASSLAGGGYEQFF
cdr3_nt: TGTGCCAGCAGCCTAGCGGGAGGGGGCTATGAGCAGTTCTTC
d_call: TRBD2
clone_size: few
v_call: TRBV14
j_call: TRBJ2-1

cdr3_aa: CASSLAGTDTQYF
cdr3_nt: TGTGCCAGCAGCTTAGCTGGCACAGATACGCAGTATTTT
d_call: .
clone_size: many
v_call: TRBV5-4
j_call: TRBJ2-3

cdr3_aa: CASSQAAGVREQYF
cdr3_nt: TGCGCCAGCAGCCAAGCAGCGGGAGTAAGGGAGCAGTACTTC
d_call: TRBD2
clone_size: many
v_call: TRBV4-1
j_call: TRBJ2-7

cdr3_aa: CSARDPLSGSGLPYEQYF
cdr3_nt: TGCAGTGCTAGAGATCCCCTCTCGGGTAGCGGATTACCCTACGAGCAGTACTTC
d_call: .
clone_size: few
v_call: TRBV20-1
j_call: TRBJ2-7

cdr3_aa: CASVDRHYEQYF
cdr3_nt: TGTGCTAGTGTGGACAGGCATTACGAGCAGTACTTC
d_call: TRBD1
clone_size: few
v_call: TRBV12-5
j_call: TRBJ2-7

cdr3_aa: CASSELAVQGYEQYF
cdr3_nt: TGTGCCAGCAGTGAATTGGCGGTCCAGGGTTACGAGCAGTACTTC
d_call: .
clone_size: many
v_call: TRBV2
j_call: TRBJ2-7

cdr3_aa: CASSFPGTGELFF
cdr3_nt: TGTGCCAGCAGTTTTCCAGGCACCGGGGAGCTGTTTTTT
d_call: .
clone_size: few
v_call: TRBV28
j_call: TRBJ2-2

cdr3_aa: CASSQDASRSSPLHF
cdr3_nt: TGTGCCAGCAGCCAAGATGCGAGTAGGAGCTCACCCCTCCACTTT
d_call: .
clone_size: many
v_call: TRBV3-1
j_call: TRBJ1-6

cdr3_aa: CASSFLVRMKYF
cdr3_nt: TGTGCCAGCAGTTTCTTAGTACGGATGAAGTACTTC
d_call: .
clone_size: many
v_call: TRBV28
j_call: TRBJ2-7

cdr3_aa: CSARDLLGGGGELFF
cdr3_nt: TGCAGTGCTAGAGATCTGCTAGGCGGGGGCGGGGAGCTGTTTTTT
d_call: TRBD2
clone_size: few
v_call: TRBV20-1
j_call: TRBJ2-2

cdr3_aa: CASSLAGADTGELFF
cdr3_nt: TGCGCCAGCAGCTTGGCAGGGGCGGACACCGGGGAGCTGTTTTTT
d_call: .
clone_size: many
v_call: TRBV5-1
j_call: TRBJ2-2

cdr3_aa: CASSRQGTEAFF
cdr3_nt: TGTGCCAGCAGCCGACAGGGAACTGAAGCTTTCTTT
d_call: TRBD1
clone_size: many
v_call: TRBV12-3/TRBV12-4
j_call: TRBJ1-1